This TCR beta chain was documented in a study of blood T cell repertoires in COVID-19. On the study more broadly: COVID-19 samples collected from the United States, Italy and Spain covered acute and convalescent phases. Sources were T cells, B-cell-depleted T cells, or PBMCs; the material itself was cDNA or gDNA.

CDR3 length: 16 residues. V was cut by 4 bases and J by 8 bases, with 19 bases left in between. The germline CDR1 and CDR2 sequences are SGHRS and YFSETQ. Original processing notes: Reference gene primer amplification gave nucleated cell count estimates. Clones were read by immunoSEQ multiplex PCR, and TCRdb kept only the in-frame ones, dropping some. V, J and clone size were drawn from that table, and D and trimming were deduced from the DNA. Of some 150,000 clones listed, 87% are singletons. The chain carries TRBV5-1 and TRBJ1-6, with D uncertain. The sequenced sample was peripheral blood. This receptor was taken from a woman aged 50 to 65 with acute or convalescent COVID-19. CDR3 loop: CASSTSVSSRDSPLHF. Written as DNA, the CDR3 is TGCGCCAGCAGCACTTCAGTGAGCAGCCGGGATTCACCCCTCCACTTT.